This TCR beta chain was observed in a study of blood T cell repertoires in COVID-19. Study-wide context: The origin of the acute and convalescent COVID-19 samples was the United States, Italy and Spain. Sources were T cells, B-cell-depleted T cells, or PBMCs; the material itself was cDNA or gDNA.

Original processing methods: Cell counts per sample came from amplifying reference gene primers. Method: immunoSEQ multiplex PCR; TCRdb's copy keeps in-frame clones and lacks some. For V, J and clone size, that table is used; D and trimming come from the DNA. The sample yields under 250,000 clones, roughly 83% seen once. With V trimmed by 4 bases and J by 8 bases, 5 bases remained unmatched. This CDR3 has 13 amino acids. Germline CDR1 is SNHLY and CDR2 is FYNNEI. Patients in Seattle were enrolled during active infection, then followed longitudinally. The chain recombines TRBV2 with TRBJ1-2; TRBD1 aligns across 9 bases. The sequenced material came from peripheral blood. This receptor was taken from a woman aged 80 or over with COVID-19, enrolled during active disease. The CDR3 here is CASSGGTGNGYTF. DNA of the CDR3: TGTGCCAGCAGTGGGGGGACAGGGAACGGCTACACCTTC.